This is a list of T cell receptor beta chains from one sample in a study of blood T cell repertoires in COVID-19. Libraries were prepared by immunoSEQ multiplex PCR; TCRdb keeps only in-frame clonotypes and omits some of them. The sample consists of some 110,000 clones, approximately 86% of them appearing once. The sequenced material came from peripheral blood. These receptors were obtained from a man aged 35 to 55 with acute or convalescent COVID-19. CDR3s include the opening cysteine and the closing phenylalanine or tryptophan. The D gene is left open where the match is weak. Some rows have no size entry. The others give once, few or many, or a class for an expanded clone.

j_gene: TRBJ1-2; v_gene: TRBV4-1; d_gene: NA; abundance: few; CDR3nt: TGCGCCAGCAGCCAAGATACAAATTCCTATGGCTACACCTTC; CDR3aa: CASSQDTNSYGYTF
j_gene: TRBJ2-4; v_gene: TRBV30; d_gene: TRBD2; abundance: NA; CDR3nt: TGTGCCTGGAACTTGGGTAGCGGGGGATACTTC; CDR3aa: CAWNLGSGGYF
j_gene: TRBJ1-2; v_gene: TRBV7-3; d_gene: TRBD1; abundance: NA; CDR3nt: TGTGCCAGCAGCGCACAGGGGGCGAGGGGCTACACCTTC; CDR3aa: CASSAQGARGYTF
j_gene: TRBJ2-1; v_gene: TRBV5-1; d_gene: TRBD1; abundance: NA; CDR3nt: TGCGCCAGCAGCCCCGGGACAGGGTTTTACAATGAGCAGTTCTTC; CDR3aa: CASSPGTGFYNEQFF
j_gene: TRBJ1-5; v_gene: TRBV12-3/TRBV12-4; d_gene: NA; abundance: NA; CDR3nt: TGTGCCAGCACCTTGACAGGACGGGAGCCCCAGCATTTT; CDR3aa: CASTLTGREPQHF
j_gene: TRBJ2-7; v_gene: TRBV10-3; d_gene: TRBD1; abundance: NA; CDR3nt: TGTGCCATCAGTGACTCAGGGGGCGAGCAGTACTTC; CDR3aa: CAISDSGGEQYF
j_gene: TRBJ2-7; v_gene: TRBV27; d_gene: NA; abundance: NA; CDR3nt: TGTGCCAGCAGTTCCGCAGGGGCCGGGACCTACGAGCAGTACTTC; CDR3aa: CASSSAGAGTYEQYF
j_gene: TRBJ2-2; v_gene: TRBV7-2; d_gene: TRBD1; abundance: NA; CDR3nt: TGTGCCAGCAGGGGGACAGCGAACACCGGGGAGCTGTTTTTT; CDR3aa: CASRGTANTGELFF
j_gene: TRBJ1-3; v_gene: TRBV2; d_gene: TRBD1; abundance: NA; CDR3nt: TGTGCCAGCAGTGGGGGGACAGGTAGAAACACCATATATTTT; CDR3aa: CASSGGTGRNTIYF
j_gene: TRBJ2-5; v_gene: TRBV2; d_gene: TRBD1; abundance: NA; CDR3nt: TGTGCCAGCTCCCCGGGACAGAAAGAGACCCAGTACTTC; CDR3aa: CASSPGQKETQYF
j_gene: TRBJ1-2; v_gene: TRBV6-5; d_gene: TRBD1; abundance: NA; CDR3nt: TGTGCCAGCAGTTGGGACAGACGTGATCGGGGTGGCTACACCTTC; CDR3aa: CASSWDRRDRGGYTF
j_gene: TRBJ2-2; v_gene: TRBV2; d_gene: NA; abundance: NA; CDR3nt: TGTGCCAGCAGCTCTCAGGGGCAAGGGGAGCTGTTTTTT; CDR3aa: CASSSQGQGELFF
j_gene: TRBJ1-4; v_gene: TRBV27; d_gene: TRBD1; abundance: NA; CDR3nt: TGTGCCAGCAGTAGGGGGACAGGGGAGGGTGAAAAACTGTTTTTT; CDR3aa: CASSRGTGEGEKLFF
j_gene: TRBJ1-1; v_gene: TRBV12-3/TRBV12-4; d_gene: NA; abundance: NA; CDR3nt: TGTGCCAGCAGCCTCAGGACTGAAGCTTTCTTT; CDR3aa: CASSLRTEAFF
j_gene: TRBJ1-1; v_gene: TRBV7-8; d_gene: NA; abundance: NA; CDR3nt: TGTGCCAGCAGCTTACTCGGGACAATGAACACTGAAGCTTTCTTT; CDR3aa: CASSLLGTMNTEAFF
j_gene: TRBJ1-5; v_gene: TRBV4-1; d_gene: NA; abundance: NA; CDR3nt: TGCGCCAGCAGCGGTACTCGACTGGGCAATCAGCCCCAGCATTTT; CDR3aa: CASSGTRLGNQPQHF
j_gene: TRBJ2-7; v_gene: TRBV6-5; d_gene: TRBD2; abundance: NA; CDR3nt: TGTGCCAGCAGACTAGCGGGGGGGTACGAGCAGTACTTC; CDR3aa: CASRLAGGYEQYF
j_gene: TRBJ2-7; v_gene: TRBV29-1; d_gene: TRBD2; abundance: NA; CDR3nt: TGCAGCGTAAGGGGACTAGCGGGAGGGAGCGAGCAGTACTTC; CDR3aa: CSVRGLAGGSEQYF
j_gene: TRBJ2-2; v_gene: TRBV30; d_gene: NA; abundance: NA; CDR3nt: TGTGCCTGGAGTGTACTGAGGGACACCGGGGAGCTGTTTTTT; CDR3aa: CAWSVLRDTGELFF
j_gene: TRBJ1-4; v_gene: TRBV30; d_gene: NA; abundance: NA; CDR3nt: TGTGCCTGGAGTGGCCGGCCGGGAGGCGAAAAACTGTTTTTT; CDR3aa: CAWSGRPGGEKLFF
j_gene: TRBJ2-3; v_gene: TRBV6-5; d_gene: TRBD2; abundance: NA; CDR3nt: TGTGCCAGCAGTCCCCTAGCGGGGAGCACAGATACGCAGTATTTT; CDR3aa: CASSPLAGSTDTQYF
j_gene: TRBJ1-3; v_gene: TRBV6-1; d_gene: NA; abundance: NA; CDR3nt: TGTGCCAGCAGTGAATTTCCAGGAAACACCATATATTTT; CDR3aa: CASSEFPGNTIYF
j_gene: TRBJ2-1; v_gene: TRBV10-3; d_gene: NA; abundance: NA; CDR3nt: TGTGCCATCAGTGAGTCGAGGGTGGGGAACCCCTACAATGAGCAGTTCTTC; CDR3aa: CAISESRVGNPYNEQFF
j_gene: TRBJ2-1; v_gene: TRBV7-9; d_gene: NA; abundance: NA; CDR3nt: TGTGCCAGCAGCCCCTTTTCCGGGGGTTACAATGAGCAGTTCTTC; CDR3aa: CASSPFSGGYNEQFF
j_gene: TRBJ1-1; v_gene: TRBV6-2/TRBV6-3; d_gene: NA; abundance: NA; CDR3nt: TGTGCCAGCAGTTACTTCCAGGGAAGGAGCACTGAAGCTTTCTTT; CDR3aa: CASSYFQGRSTEAFF
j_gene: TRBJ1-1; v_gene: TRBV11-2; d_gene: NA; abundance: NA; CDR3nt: TGTGCCAGCAGCTCCTCGGGGGAGGCGGTGAACACTGAAGCTTTCTTT; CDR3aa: CASSSSGEAVNTEAFF
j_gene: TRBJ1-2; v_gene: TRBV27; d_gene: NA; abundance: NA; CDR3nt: TGTGCCACCAACCCAACCCCAGGGGTCGGGGGCTACACCTTC; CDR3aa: CATNPTPGVGGYTF
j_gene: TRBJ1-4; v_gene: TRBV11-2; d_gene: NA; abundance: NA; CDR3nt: TGTGCCAGCAGCCGAGACGGGACTAATGAAAAACTGTTTTTT; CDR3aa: CASSRDGTNEKLFF
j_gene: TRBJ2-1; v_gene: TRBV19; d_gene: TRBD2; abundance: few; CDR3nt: TGTGCCAGTAGTTGGTTAGCGGGCAATGAGCAGTTCTTC; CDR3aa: CASSWLAGNEQFF
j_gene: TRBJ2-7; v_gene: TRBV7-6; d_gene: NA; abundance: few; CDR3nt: TGTGCCAGCAGCTCATCAGGGGTTGACTCCGAGCAGTACTTC; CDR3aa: CASSSSGVDSEQYF
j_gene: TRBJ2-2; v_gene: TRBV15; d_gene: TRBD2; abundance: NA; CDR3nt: TGTGCCACCAGCAGAGATCTAGCGGGGTCGGGTACCGGGGAGCTGTTTTTT; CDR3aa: CATSRDLAGSGTGELFF
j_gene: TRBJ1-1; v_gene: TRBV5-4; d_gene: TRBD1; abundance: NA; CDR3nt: TGTGCCAGCACCCGAGACAGGGTAAACACTGAAGCTTTCTTT; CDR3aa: CASTRDRVNTEAFF
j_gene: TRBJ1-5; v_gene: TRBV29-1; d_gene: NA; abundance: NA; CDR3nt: TGCAGCGTTGAGAATAGTCCAGGGCCCCAGCATTTT; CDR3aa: CSVENSPGPQHF
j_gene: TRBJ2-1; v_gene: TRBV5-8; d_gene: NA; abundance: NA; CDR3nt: TGTGCCAGCAGCTTGGTGGCGGGCAATGAGCAGTTCTTC; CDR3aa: CASSLVAGNEQFF
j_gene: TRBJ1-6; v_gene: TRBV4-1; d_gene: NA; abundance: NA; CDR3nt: TGCGCCAGCAGCCTAGGGACATTATCCCGGCCCCTCCACTTT; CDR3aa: CASSLGTLSRPLHF
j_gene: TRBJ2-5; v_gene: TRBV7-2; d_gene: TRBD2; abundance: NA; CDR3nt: TGTGCCAGCAGTGCAACTAGCGGTCTCCAAGAGACCCAGTACTTC; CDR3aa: CASSATSGLQETQYF
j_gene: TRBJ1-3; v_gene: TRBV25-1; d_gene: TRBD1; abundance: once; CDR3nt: TGTGCCAGCAGACCCGACAGGGGAGGTGACACCATATATTTT; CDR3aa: CASRPDRGGDTIYF
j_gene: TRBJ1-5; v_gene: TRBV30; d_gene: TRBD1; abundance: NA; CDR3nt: TGTGCCTGGAGCTCTACCCGGGACAGTCAGCCCCAGCATTTT; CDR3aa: CAWSSTRDSQPQHF
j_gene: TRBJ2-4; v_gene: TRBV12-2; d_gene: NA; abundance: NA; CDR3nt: TGTGCAAGTCGCTTAGGGACAGGGCTAGCCAAAAACATTCAGTACTTC; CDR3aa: CASRLGTGLAKNIQYF
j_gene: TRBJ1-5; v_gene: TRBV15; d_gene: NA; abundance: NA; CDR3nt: TGTGCCACCAGCAGAGATCGAGGGACAATCAATCAGCCCCAGCATTTT; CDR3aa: CATSRDRGTINQPQHF
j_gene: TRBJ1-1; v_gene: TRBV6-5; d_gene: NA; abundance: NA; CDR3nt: TGTGCCAGCACCCCACAGAACATGAACACTGAAGCTTTCTTT; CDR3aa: CASTPQNMNTEAFF
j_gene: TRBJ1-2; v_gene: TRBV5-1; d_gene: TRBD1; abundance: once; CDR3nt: TGCGCCAGCAGCTTGGTGGCAGGGGGCATCTATGGCTACACCTTC; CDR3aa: CASSLVAGGIYGYTF
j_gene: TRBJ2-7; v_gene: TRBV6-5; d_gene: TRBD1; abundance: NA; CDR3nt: TGTGCCAGCAGTCCCCGGGACAGGGTCTACGAGCAGTACTTC; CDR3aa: CASSPRDRVYEQYF
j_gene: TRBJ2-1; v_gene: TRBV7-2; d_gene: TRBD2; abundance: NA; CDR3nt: TGTGCCAGCAGCTTAAAGCGGGGGGGCGGTGAGCAGTTCTTC; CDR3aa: CASSLKRGGGEQFF
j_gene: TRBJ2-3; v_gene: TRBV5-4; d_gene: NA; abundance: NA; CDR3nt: TGTGCCAGCAGCTTGGAGACTAGGGGCACAGATACGCAGTATTTT; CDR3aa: CASSLETRGTDTQYF
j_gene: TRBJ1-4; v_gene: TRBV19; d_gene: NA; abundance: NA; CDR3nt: TGTGCCAGTAGTATGAGCCCAGGCGGGGAGCAACTGTTTTTT; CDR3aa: CASSMSPGGEQLFF
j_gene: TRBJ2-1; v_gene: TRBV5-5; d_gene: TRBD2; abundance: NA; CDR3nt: TGTGCCAGCAGCTTGGTCCTAGCGGGATGGTACAATGAGCAGTTCTTC; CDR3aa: CASSLVLAGWYNEQFF
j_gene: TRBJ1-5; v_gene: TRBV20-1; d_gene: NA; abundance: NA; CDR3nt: TGCAGTGCTAGTCGGACAGATGATCAGCCCCAGCATTTT; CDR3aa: CSASRTDDQPQHF
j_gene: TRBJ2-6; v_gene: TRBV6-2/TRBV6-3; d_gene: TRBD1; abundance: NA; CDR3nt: TGTGCCAGCAGCCGCACAGGGGTTGGGGCCAACGTCCTGACTTTC; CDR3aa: CASSRTGVGANVLTF
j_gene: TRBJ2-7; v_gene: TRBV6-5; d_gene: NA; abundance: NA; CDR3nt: TGTGCCAGCAGTTACCCCGGACTGGGAGGATACGAGCAGTACTTC; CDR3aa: CASSYPGLGGYEQYF